This T cell receptor beta chain derives from a study of cytomegalovirus exposure and HLA in healthy donors. To note about this clone: The antigen is unknown.

Broader study findings: The HLA-A and HLA-B alleles of most subjects were reportedly predicted accurately from TCR beta sequences.

The CDR3 length is 14 residues. V shed 0 bases and J shed 5 bases, with 11 bases lying between them. Germline CDR1 MNHEY, CDR2 SVGAGI. Amplification used 60 Vbeta primers and 13 Jbeta primers. This table comes from immunoSEQ multiplex PCR, and its TCRdb copy is limited to in-frame clones, with some not included. Recorded for this sample: about 60,000 clones. The receptor was derived from a man aged 45-60 years in good health and CMV-seropositive. The chain couples TRBV6-5 to TRBJ2-7; tentative D call: TRBD1 (6 bases). The source material was PBMCs. Written as DNA, the CDR3 is TGTGCCAGCAGTTACTCTTCAGGGGACGACGAGCAGTACTTC. This gives the protein CASSYSSGDDEQYF.